This T cell receptor beta chain was sequenced during a study of T-cell memory formation after mild COVID-19. Each CDR3 protein gets one entry after TCRdb re-called the 5' RACE reads with MiXCR. Among 250,000 to 300,000 distinct CDR3 sequences listed, under 20% were seen once. Turning to this clonotype: Its antigen is as yet unknown.

Whole-study results and caveats: While clones contracting from day 15 to 85 were balanced between CD4 and CD8, later expanders leaned CD4+.

The V gene's germline CDR1 is DFQATT and CDR2 SNEGSKA (reference sequence). V gave up 0 bases and J gave up 5 bases; unmatched junction bases: 6. The CDR3 is 14 amino acids. The gene calls are TRBV20-1 and TRBJ1-1, with 7 nucleotides matching TRBD1. The receptor was isolated from a man younger than 35 who had mild COVID-19 (a few samples of this study predate the infection). Cell type and time point are not known. Specimen: PBMCs or a T cell subset sorted from them (not recorded which). CDR3 sequence (DNA): TGCAGTGCTAGAGATGAGACAGGGATGACTGAAGCTTTCTTT. Protein sequence: CSARDETGMTEAFF.